Sequencing of this T cell receptor beta chain was carried out in a study of control samples from healthy donors and cancer patients. Sequencing was performed with immunoSEQ multiplex PCR; in TCRdb, only in-frame clones are kept and a portion is missing. There are 45,000 to 60,000 clones in the sample; 80% occur only once, and roughly a tenth lies in the top ten. The germline V gene has CDR1 SNHLY and CDR2 FYNNEI. The junction had 0 bases not matched to a gene; V was cut back by 3 bases and J by 5 bases. The CDR3 has 12 residues. Material: blood. The rearrangement joins TRBV2 to TRBJ1-2; TRBD1 matches at 7 bases. The receptor comes from a man between 70 and 80 years old in good health. The CDR3 sequence: CASSEDRYGYTF. CDR3 coding DNA: TGTGCCAGCAGTGAGGACAGGTATGGCTACACCTTC.